These 31 T cell receptor beta chains share one sample of origin, sequenced in a study of blood T cell dynamics during melanoma immunotherapy. The time point: pre-treatment baseline. The method was immunoSEQ multiplex PCR; TCRdb's version includes in-frame clones alone and lacks a portion of them. The top ten hold approximately 7.4% of the sample, which has approximately 9,700 clones, approximately 91% seen once. The sequencing used blood, collected from a patient treated with checkpoint blockade. These receptors originate from a human donor with melanoma.

This chain connects TRBV15 to TRBJ2-1; the match to TRBD1 covers 8 bases. J lost 7 bases, V lost 0 bases, and 17 bases had no gene match. The CDR3 length is 19 residues. Germline assignment: CDR1 LNHNV and CDR2 YYDKDF (reference sequence). As DNA, the CDR3 is TGTGCCACCAGCAGAGAGGAGGTTGCGTACGGGCAGGGGGCGAATGAGCAGTTCTTC. It yields the protein CATSREEVAYGQGANEQFF.

The chain employs TRBV28 and TRBJ2-5; TRBD1 matches at 7 bases. The CDR3 has 13 residues. Trimming cost V 7 bases and J 1 base; bases outside gene matches: 3. Germline-derived CDR1 and CDR2 are MDHEN and SYDVKM. CDR3 DNA sequence: TGTGCCAGCAAGGGGGCAGCCCAAGAGACCCAGTACTTC. Its protein is CASKGAAQETQYF.

V and J are TRBV18 and TRBJ2-7, with 7 positions matching TRBD1. This CDR3 has 16 residues. Germline V gene lookup returns CDR1 KGHSH and CDR2 LQKENI. Trimming took 4 bases from V and 0 from J; bases not matched to a gene: 9. CDR3 in amino acids: CASSLSGTVVSYEQYF. CDR3 coding DNA: TGTGCCAGCTCACTTTCCGGGACAGTCGTCTCCTACGAGCAGTACTTC. The complete variable domain, with remaining parts taken from reference TRBV18 and TRBJ2-7, reads NAGVMQNPRHLVRRRGQEARLRCSPMKGHSHVYWYRQLPEEGLKFMVYLQKENIIDESGMPKERFSAEFPKEGPSILRIQQVVRGDSAAYFCASSLSGTVVSYEQYFGPGTRLTVT.

This clone came up once. The chain joins TRBV6-1 to TRBJ1-1; D might be TRBD1 (6 bases). Germline loops: CDR1 MNHNS, CDR2 SASEGT. The CDR3 contains 12 residues. V gave up 5 bases and J gave up 3 bases, with 7 bases separating them. The CDR3 region has the DNA TGTGCCAGCAGTAGGGGGTACACTGAAGCTTTCTTT. Translated, it gives CASSRGYTEAFF.

The CDR3, as DNA: TGTGCCAGCACGGGGGGGCCCTTCCCCAACACCGGGGAGCTGTTTTTT. It yields the protein CASTGGPFPNTGELFF. The J gene is TRBJ2-2, the V gene TRBV28; 8 bases agree with TRBD2. The CDR3 totals 16 residues. V shed 7 bases, J shed 2 bases, and the junction held 9 bases outside the gene matches. Germline V gene sequence: CDR1 MDHEN, CDR2 SYDVKM.

The V call is TRBV7-9, the J call TRBJ2-1; 8 bases fit TRBD1. The germline gives CDR1 SEHNR, CDR2 FQNEAQ (reference sequence). There are 16 residues in the CDR3. V shed 6 bases, J shed 5 bases, and the junction held 12 bases outside the gene matches. CDR3 amino acids: CASRFGTGPLNNEQFF. The CDR3 nucleotides are TGTGCCAGCAGATTCGGGACAGGACCCTTAAACAATGAGCAGTTCTTC.

This clone was observed a handful of times. The chain is built from TRBV10-3 and TRBJ1-2; perhaps TRBD1 as D (5 bases). The CDR3 is 14 amino acids. V lost 3 bases and J lost 0, with 8 bases in between. Looked up from germline, CDR1 is ENHRY and CDR2 is SYGVKD. The DNA of the CDR3 is TGTGCCATCAGTGATCGGGGGACTAACTATGGCTACACCTTC. The encoded protein is CAISDRGTNYGYTF.

This sequence joins TRBV6-5 and TRBJ2-7, with TRBD2 as a possible D gene (5 bases). Germline V gives CDR1 MNHEY, CDR2 SVGAGI. V lost 0 bases, J lost 5 bases, and 17 bases lay in between. This CDR3 has 16 amino acids. CDR3 amino acids: CASSYSSVAKINEQYF. CDR3 DNA sequence: TGTGCCAGCAGTTACTCTTCGGTAGCGAAAATTAACGAGCAGTACTTC.

This chain joins TRBV19 and TRBJ2-4; tentatively, D is TRBD1 (5 bases). This CDR3 contains 14 residues. Trimming left V 4 bases short and J 8 bases short, with 15 bases between. The germline V gene encodes CDR1 LNHDA and CDR2 SQIVND (reference sequence). The CDR3 nucleotides are TGTGCCAGTAGTACACAAGGGGTGGTGGACATTCAGTACTTC. Amino acids: CASSTQGVVDIQYF.

V usage is TRBV18 and J usage is TRBJ2-7; D may correspond to TRBD1 or TRBD2 (5 bases each). The germline gives CDR1 KGHSH, CDR2 LQKENI. This CDR3 has 14 amino acids. Trimming stripped 4 bases from V and 0 bases from J, with 10 bases between. CDR3 sequence (DNA): TGTGCCAGCTCACTTGGGGGAAGCTCCTACGAGCAGTACTTC. Encoded protein: CASSLGGSSYEQYF.

The rearrangement uses TRBV29-1 and TRBJ2-7; a weak D match, TRBD1 (5 bases). CDR3 length: 12 amino acids. Per germline, CDR1 SQVTM and CDR2 ANQGSEA. The V gene lost 7 bases and the J gene lost 0 bases, with 10 bases spanning the gap. CDR3 nucleotide sequence: TGCAGCGCTGGGGCTAACTCCTACGAGCAGTACTTC. It specifies CSAGANSYEQYF.

This chain joins TRBV4-1 and TRBJ2-3; TRBD2 matches at 11 bases. V lost 0 bases, J lost 10 bases, and 15 bases stayed unmatched. The CDR3 is 18 amino acids. Germline V gene sequence: CDR1 MGHRA, CDR2 YSYEKL. The CDR3 sequence is CASSQDSGTSGKGRSQYF. The CDR3 region has the DNA TGCGCCAGCAGCCAAGATTCAGGGACTAGCGGAAAAGGAAGGTCGCAGTATTTT.

The chain combines TRBV7-3 with TRBJ2-3; D uncertain. The ends were cut back, 3 bases at V and 2 bases at J, with 9 bases in the middle. Germline V gene data show CDR1 as SGHTA and CDR2 as FQGTGA. There are 14 residues in the CDR3. The CDR3 coding sequence is TGTGCCAGCAGCTTTAACAGTGTCACAGATACGCAGTATTTT. This gives the protein CASSFNSVTDTQYF.

The chain recombines TRBV4-2 with TRBJ1-1; a weak D match, TRBD1 (6 bases). Germline V lookup: CDR1 LGHNA, CDR2 YNFKEQ. The CDR3 has 14 residues. Trimming stripped 0 bases from V and 7 bases from J, with 12 bases between. CDR3 sequence reads: CASSQDRRGGEAFF. CDR3 nucleotides: TGTGCCAGCAGCCAAGATAGAAGGGGGGGTGAAGCTTTCTTT.

This chain links TRBV2 with TRBJ1-2; TRBD1 might be the D (5 bases). The CDR3 sequence is 13 residues long. The ends were cut back, 5 bases at V and 8 bases at J, with 15 bases in the middle. Germline-derived CDR1 and CDR2 are SNHLY and FYNNEI. The CDR3, as DNA: TGTGCCAGCAGTTTGACAGCTCTATGGGGCTACACCTTC. Translation: CASSLTALWGYTF.

The gene calls are TRBV11-2 and TRBJ2-2; no clear D gene. The V and J ends lost 5 bases and 4 bases respectively, with 14 bases between them. Germline CDR1 and CDR2: SGHAT and FQNNGV. This CDR3 comprises 15 residues. The CDR3: CASSPSGGGTGELFF. The CDR3 DNA reads as TGTGCCAGCAGCCCCTCTGGCGGCGGCACCGGGGAGCTGTTTTTT.

This clone was detected once. V and J are TRBV27 and TRBJ2-1, with 10 bases aligning to TRBD2. The germline gives CDR1 MNHEY, CDR2 SMNVEV (reference sequence). The trim removed 5 bases at V and 7 bases at J, leaving 20 bases unmatched. This CDR3 has 19 residues. The CDR3 nucleotides are TGTGCCAGCAGTGCCTATAGCGGGAGGCTCCTCGGTAACAGGAATGAGCAGTTCTTC. It is translated as CASSAYSGRLLGNRNEQFF.

The chain is built from TRBV18 and TRBJ1-1, with 7 bases fitting TRBD1. The CDR3 spans 14 residues. CDR1 is KGHSH and CDR2 is LQKENI in the germline V gene. Trimming took 2 bases from V and 1 from J; bases not matched to a gene: 1. The CDR3 bases are TGTGCCAGCTCACCAAGGACAGGGAACACTGAAGCTTTCTTT. Translated, it gives CASSPRTGNTEAFF. The variable domain in full, completed from reference TRBV18 and TRBJ1-1, reads NAGVMQNPRHLVRRRGQEARLRCSPMKGHSHVYWYRQLPEEGLKFMVYLQKENIIDESGMPKERFSAEFPKEGPSILRIQQVVRGDSAAYFCASSPRTGNTEAFFGQGTRLTVV.

The rearrangement links TRBV5-1 to TRBJ2-3; 10 nucleotides agree with TRBD2. This CDR3 has 17 amino acids. Germline assignment: CDR1 SGHRS and CDR2 YFSETQ. V shed 1 base, J shed 3 bases, and the junction held 8 bases outside the gene matches. CDR3 protein: CASSLSSSGSGTDTQYF. DNA for the CDR3: TGCGCCAGCAGCTTGAGTTCTAGCGGGAGCGGGACAGATACGCAGTATTTT.

The CDR3 loop reads CASSLGQPYEQYF. The CDR3 region has the DNA TGTGCCAGCAGCTTAGGGCAGCCCTACGAGCAGTACTTC. The rearrangement joins TRBV7-8 to TRBJ2-7; no firm D call. Trimming removed 1 base at V and 2 bases at J, with 6 bases between. Germline CDR1 SGHVS, CDR2 FQNEAQ. CDR3 size: 13 residues.

V is TRBV7-8 and J is TRBJ1-5, with 8 bases matching TRBD1. Germline lookup yields CDR1 SGHVS and CDR2 FQNEAQ. This CDR3 is built from 16 residues. V trimming: 4 bases; J trimming: 0 bases; junction bases outside the gene matches: 5. CDR3 in DNA: TGTGCCAGCAGCTGGCAGGGGGCGGATAGCAATCAGCCCCAGCATTTT. Translating it yields CASSWQGADSNQPQHF.

CDR3 sequence reads: CASSGENYEQYF. The CDR3 DNA sequence: TGTGCCAGCAGTGGGGAGAACTACGAGCAGTACTTC. The gene calls are TRBV2 and TRBJ2-5, with D possibly TRBD2 on 5 matching bases. The assigned J gene may be wrong: the sequence end matches TRBJ2-7 better. Germline CDR1 SNHLY, CDR2 FYNNEI. The CDR3 extends over 12 amino acids.

This clone was seen once. The chain recombines TRBV6-1 with TRBJ2-1; the D gene is possibly TRBD2 (6 bases). The CDR3 has 12 amino acids. Trimming pared 5 bases from V and 12 bases from J, leaving 14 bases between. Per the germline V gene, CDR1 is MNHNS and CDR2 is SASEGT. The CDR3 is CASSPSTRVQFF. CDR3 sequence (DNA): TGTGCCAGCAGTCCCTCGACTAGGGTGCAGTTCTTC.

The CDR3 DNA follows: TGTGCCAGCAGCCTCCCGGGACAGGGGGCCAGAAACACCATATATTTT. Translating gives CASSLPGQGARNTIYF. The rearrangement joins TRBV5-4 to TRBJ1-3; 12 bases are shared with TRBD1. V lost 4 bases and J lost 5; bases outside the gene matches: 7. Germline CDR1 and CDR2: SGHNT and YYREEE (reference sequence). This CDR3 region has 16 residues. Looking up the rest from reference TRBV5-4 and TRBJ1-3 gives the full variable domain: ETGVTQSPTHLIKTRGQQVTLRCSSQSGHNTVSWYQQALGQGPQFIFQYYREEENGRGNFPPRFSGLQFPNYSSELNVNALELDDSALYLCASSLPGQGARNTIYFGEGSWLTVV.

The count of this clone is one. The chain uses TRBV4-1 and TRBJ2-5; TRBD2 might be the D (6 bases). V lost 4 bases to trimming and J lost 4 bases, with 16 bases between them. The CDR3 is made up of 15 amino acids. The germline CDR1 and CDR2 sequences are MGHRA and YSYEKL. CDR3 bases: TGCGCCAGCAGCCTAAGTGGGACTTCCATAGAGACCCAGTACTTC. Amino acid sequence: CASSLSGTSIETQYF.

The V call is TRBV6-5, the J call TRBJ2-1; the match to TRBD2 covers 9 bases. V was pared by 4 bases and J by 3 bases, with 4 bases of the junction left unmatched. CDR3 length equals 15 residues. The germline CDR1 and CDR2 sequences are MNHEY and SVGAGI. CDR3 DNA sequence: TGTGCCAGCAGTTCCGTAGCGGGAGTCTACAATGAGCAGTTCTTC. Translating it yields CASSSVAGVYNEQFF.

The chain uses TRBV18 and TRBJ2-5; no firm D call. Germline V gives CDR1 KGHSH, CDR2 LQKENI. The length of the CDR3 is 15 residues. V gave up 0 bases and J gave up 4 bases, with 12 bases separating them. CDR3 residues: CASSPPQAVGETQYF. The CDR3 nucleotides read TGTGCCAGCTCACCACCCCAGGCGGTGGGAGAGACCCAGTACTTC.

The chain employs TRBV19 and TRBJ1-1, with a possible D match to TRBD1 (5 bases). From germline, CDR1 is LNHDA and CDR2 SQIVND (reference sequence). Deletions cut 5 bases from V and 0 bases from J, with 10 bases between. The CDR3 covers 14 residues. Here the CDR3 reads CASSEKGLNTEAFF. CDR3 bases: TGTGCCAGTAGTGAGAAGGGGTTGAACACTGAAGCTTTCTTT.

The chain joins TRBV7-2 to TRBJ2-5, with 7 bases aligning to TRBD2. Unmatched junction bases numbered 11, after V lost 5 bases and J lost 5 bases. The CDR3 is 15 amino acids. CDR1 is SGHTA, CDR2 FQGNSA, per germline. CDR3: CASSLVTGGDETQYF. The CDR3 DNA follows: TGTGCCAGCAGCCTAGTGACGGGAGGTGACGAGACCCAGTACTTC.

CDR3 sequence reads: CASSPSDRGINTIYF. CDR3 DNA sequence: TGTGCCAGCAGTCCGTCGGACAGGGGGATAAACACCATATATTTT. The genes are TRBV28 and TRBJ1-3; 10 nucleotides line up with TRBD1. The CDR3 covers 15 residues. V trimming: 5 bases; J trimming: 6 bases; junction bases outside the gene matches: 7. The V gene's germline CDR1 is MDHEN and CDR2 SYDVKM.

The genes are TRBV19 and TRBJ2-1; 7 bases are shared with TRBD2. V gave up 6 bases and J gave up 2 bases; unmatched junction bases: 10. CDR1 LNHDA and CDR2 SQIVND come from the germline V gene (reference sequence). There are 16 residues in the CDR3. The CDR3 nucleotides read TGTGCCAGTAGGGACCTAACGGGGAGGGCCTACAATGAGCAGTTCTTC. The encoded protein is CASRDLTGRAYNEQFF.